This T cell receptor (beta chain) was recovered during a study of blood T cell repertoires in COVID-19. Study summary: Material from acute and convalescent COVID-19 was sourced from the United States, Italy and Spain. Nucleic acid was either cDNA or gDNA, and it came from T cells, B-cell-depleted T cells, or PBMCs.

CDR3 length equals 16 residues. From germline, CDR1 is SGHDT and CDR2 YYEEEE. The junction had 7 bases not matched to a gene; V was cut back by 0 bases and J by 3 bases. Original analysis: Estimates of nucleated cell counts were drawn from the amplification of reference gene primers. The assay was immunoSEQ multiplex PCR, and TCRdb's table has in-frame clones only and misses some. V, J and clone size derive from that table, while D and trimming were established from the DNA sequence. The top ten hold approximately 6.5% of the sample, which has around 100,000 clones, 80% to 85% seen once. J is TRBJ1-2 and V is TRBV5-6, with 8 nucleotides matching TRBD1. This clonotype was obtained from a man aged 60-69 years with acute or convalescent COVID-19. The material sequenced was peripheral blood. The CDR3 here is CASSLGQGAQDYGYTF. CDR3 nucleotides: TGTGCCAGCAGCTTGGGGCAGGGGGCGCAGGACTATGGCTACACCTTC.